This T cell receptor beta chain derives from a study of blood T cell repertoires in COVID-19. For the study at large: Both acute and convalescent COVID-19 samples were obtained from the United States, Italy and Spain. T cells, B-cell-depleted T cells, or PBMCs provided the cDNA or gDNA that served as material.

Germline-derived CDR1 and CDR2 are SGDLS and YYNGEE. The V and J ends lost 3 bases and 5 bases respectively, with 32 bases between them. The CDR3 contains 20 residues. Those enrolled in Seattle joined during active infection and were followed longitudinally afterward. Sequenced by immunoSEQ multiplex PCR; TCRdb stores in-frame clones only, minus some. The sample has 200,000 to 250,000 clones, 70% to 90% seen once; the top ten hold roughly a tenth. The chain links TRBV9 to TRBJ1-2; D call uncertain. The receptor's source is a woman between 50 and 59 years old with COVID-19, enrolled during active disease. Sequencing was performed on peripheral blood. The CDR3 nucleotides are TGTGCCAGCAGCGGGGCTGGGCAGCTACCCCTTGCCCCCACGGGATATGGCTACACCTTC. It is translated as CASSGAGQLPLAPTGYGYTF.